The source of this T cell receptor beta chain is a study of control samples from healthy donors and cancer patients. Clones were read by immunoSEQ multiplex PCR, and TCRdb kept only the in-frame ones, dropping some. In the table there are around 28,000 clones, roughly 91% of which are singletons. The CDR3 is 16 residues long. Germline V gene lookup returns CDR1 SGDLS and CDR2 YYNGEE. Trimming stripped 0 bases from V and 5 bases from J, with 14 bases between. Sequencing input: PBMCs. The chain is built from TRBV9 and TRBJ2-2, with D perhaps TRBD2 (7 bases). The sequence came from a man in his fifties or sixties with lung cancer. The CDR3 loop reads CASSVEAGASTGELFF. As DNA, the CDR3 is TGTGCCAGCAGCGTAGAGGCGGGGGCGTCAACCGGGGAGCTGTTTTTT.